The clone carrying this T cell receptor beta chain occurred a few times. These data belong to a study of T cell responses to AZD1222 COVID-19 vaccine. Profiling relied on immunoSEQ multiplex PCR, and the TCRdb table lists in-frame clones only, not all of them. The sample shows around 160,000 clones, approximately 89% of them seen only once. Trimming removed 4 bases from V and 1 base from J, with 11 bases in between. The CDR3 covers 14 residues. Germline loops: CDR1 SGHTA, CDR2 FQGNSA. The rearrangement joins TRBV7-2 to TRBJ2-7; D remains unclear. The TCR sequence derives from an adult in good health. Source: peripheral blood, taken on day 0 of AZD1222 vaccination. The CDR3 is CASSSRISSYEQYF. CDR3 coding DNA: TGTGCCAGCAGCTCACGGATATCTTCCTACGAGCAGTACTTC.